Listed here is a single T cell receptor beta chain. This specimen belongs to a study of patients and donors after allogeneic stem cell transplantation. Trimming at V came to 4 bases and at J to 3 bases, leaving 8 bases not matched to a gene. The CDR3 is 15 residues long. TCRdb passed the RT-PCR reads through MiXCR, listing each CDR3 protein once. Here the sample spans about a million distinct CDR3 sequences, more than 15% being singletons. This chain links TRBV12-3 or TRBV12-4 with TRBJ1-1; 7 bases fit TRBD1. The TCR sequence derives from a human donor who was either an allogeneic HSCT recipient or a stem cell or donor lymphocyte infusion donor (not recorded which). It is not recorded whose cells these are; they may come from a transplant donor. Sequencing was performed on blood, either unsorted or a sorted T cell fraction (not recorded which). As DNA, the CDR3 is TGTGCCAGCAGTTCAGACCCGACAGGGTACACTGAAGCTTTCTTT. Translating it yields CASSSDPTGYTEAFF.